This T cell receptor beta chain was documented in a study of T cell repertoires in cytomegalovirus infection (dated by TCRdb to between 2018 and 2021). A note on the overall study: The peptide stimulations were aimed at well-studied HLA-B-restricted epitopes as well as recently identified HLA-C-restricted CMV epitopes, whose presentation resists viral immunomodulation. Donor HLA type was relevant to the analysis, as public TCR beta signatures indicated carriage of CMV infection together with the matching HLA type. On the study overall, not on this receptor specifically: In both this cohort and an independent cohort of 352 donors, the cumulative frequency of public TCR beta family members distinguished carriers of CMV infection plus the relevant HLA type. The ex vivo response was dominated by HLA-C-restricted CMV-specific TCR beta clonotypes, and the single most frequent clonotype in two of eight donors was supplied by these HLA-C-restricted clonotypes.

Deletion took 7 bases off V and 0 bases off J, with a span of 13 bases between the germline ends. The CDR3 sequence holds 15 residues, the cysteine and phenylalanine included. Of all the DNA, just the CDR3 is kept, 45 bases in frame from base 1. CDR1 and CDR2 (PRHDT, FYEKMQ) derive from the germline V gene (reference sequence). The meaning of the sample's treatment or condition label: in vitro stimulation with specific CMV peptide epitopes to enrich CMV-specific T cells. Comment on this clonotype: This clone's antigen is unknown. Base qualities are missing; no much larger clone stands one base away.

Sequencer: Illumina HiSeq 1500. TCRdb reprocessing: public reads trimmed at Q25 with fastp, clones called with MiXCR, in-frame beta chains kept. Each entry merges the rows of one CDR3 protein and shows their most common DNA and genes. Across this sample there are some 900,000 distinct CDR3 sequences, with 30% to 35% seen only once. The ten largest clones capture 9.5% to 15% of the sample. Sequences were derived from cultured CD8+ T cells from PBMCs, sampled from culture after CMV antigen stimulation. The source of this sequence is a human donor in good health (CMV status not recorded). Some clones in this sample may be carry-over from other donors' samples. The receptor chain draws on TRBV13 and TRBJ1-3, with TRBD1 tentatively as D gene (5 bases match). The CDR3 reads CASTQGLNSGNTIYF. Read as DNA, the sequence is TGTGCCAGCACCCAGGGATTGAACTCTGGAAACACCATATATTTT.